These T cell receptor beta chains were read from a single sample in a study of shared T cell receptors in the human thymus. The method was immunoSEQ multiplex PCR; TCRdb's version includes in-frame clones alone and lacks a portion of them. The data show fewer than 700,000 clones, roughly 88% seen once. This sample also appeared in a second study, on human thymus T cells.

The specimen was thymocytes. These receptors were taken from a boy under two years old with a congenital heart defect. Both conserved end residues are part of each CDR3. Each record gives: J gene, D gene, V gene, clone size, CDR3 protein, CDR3 DNA. The D gene is left open where the match is weak. The listing skips clone size in some rows; elsewhere it reads once, few, many or a size class.

TRBJ2-4 | TRBD2 | TRBV30 | NA | CAWRLVGTSGVPTRNIQYF | TGTGCCTGGAGACTAGTGGGTACTAGCGGGGTCCCCACTCGGAACATTCAGTACTTC
TRBJ2-3 | TRBD2 | TRBV4-1 | NA | CASSHRWAGTSGRVSTDTQYF | TGCGCCAGCAGCCACAGATGGGCCGGGACTAGCGGGAGGGTTAGCACAGATACGCAGTATTTT
TRBJ2-5 | TRBD1 | TRBV5-8 | NA | CASSTGQGAGETQYF | TGTGCCAGCAGCACGGGACAGGGGGCGGGAGAGACCCAGTACTTC
TRBJ1-2 | NA | TRBV29-1 | NA | CSVEDRRDYGYTF | TGCAGCGTTGAAGATCGGAGGGATTATGGCTACACCTTC
TRBJ2-7 | TRBD2 | TRBV28 | NA | CASSPHRLAGPYEQYF | TGTGCCAGCAGCCCCCATCGCCTAGCGGGGCCCTACGAGCAGTACTTC
TRBJ2-1 | TRBD2 | TRBV4-2 | NA | CASSQYSGRDDNEQFF | TGTGCCAGCAGCCAATATAGCGGGAGGGATGACAATGAGCAGTTCTTC
TRBJ1-1 | TRBD1 | TRBV12-5 | few | CASGLFPGTGLNTEAFF | TGTGCTAGTGGTCTTTTCCCCGGGACAGGGCTGAACACTGAAGCTTTCTTT
TRBJ2-5 | TRBD2 | TRBV6-6 | NA | CASSFQREGPGETQYF | TGTGCCAGCAGTTTTCAGCGGGAGGGCCCGGGGGAGACCCAGTACTTC
TRBJ1-1 | TRBD1 | TRBV5-1 | NA | CASRDRDTRAFF | TGCGCCAGCAGAGACAGGGACACTCGAGCTTTCTTT
TRBJ2-2 | TRBD2 | TRBV5-1 | NA | CASSSTSPSGRNTGELFF | TGCGCCAGCAGCTCCACCTCCCCCAGCGGGAGGAACACCGGGGAGCTGTTTTTT
TRBJ2-5 | NA | TRBV6-1 | few | CASSEATFPGSETQYF | TGTGCCAGCAGTGAAGCGACCTTCCCAGGCAGCGAGACCCAGTACTTC
TRBJ1-4 | TRBD1 | TRBV2 | few | CASSDHRGLREKLFF | TGTGCCAGCAGTGATCACAGGGGACTCCGCGAAAAACTGTTTTTT
TRBJ1-1 | NA | TRBV25-1 | NA | CASNPGQENTEAFF | TGTGCCAGCAACCCTGGACAAGAGAACACTGAAGCTTTCTTT
TRBJ1-3 | NA | TRBV29-1 | NA | CSVEEGHNSGNTIYF | TGCAGCGTTGAGGAGGGGCACAACTCTGGAAACACCATATATTTT
TRBJ2-2 | NA | TRBV10-2 | NA | CASSGGRTGELFF | TGCGCCAGCAGTGGGGGGAGGACCGGGGAGCTGTTTTTT
TRBJ1-3 | TRBD1 | TRBV5-1 | NA | CASSHNRGEGNTIYF | TGCGCCAGCAGCCACAACAGGGGGGAAGGAAACACCATATATTTT
TRBJ2-3 | TRBD1 | TRBV11-2 | NA | CAGDRRGTDTQYF | TGTGCCGGGGACAGAAGGGGAACAGATACGCAGTATTTT
TRBJ2-7 | NA | TRBV29-1 | NA | CSVRHGSYEQYF | TGCAGCGTTCGACACGGCTCCTACGAGCAGTACTTC
TRBJ1-4 | NA | TRBV30 | NA | CAWSDRENWQGHNEKLFF | TGTGCCTGGAGTGACAGAGAGAACTGGCAGGGCCATAATGAAAAACTGTTTTTT
TRBJ1-2 | TRBD1 | TRBV19 | few | CASSIAPHRGDYGYTF | TGTGCCAGTAGTATTGCCCCTCACAGGGGTGACTATGGCTACACCTTC
TRBJ2-7 | TRBD2 | TRBV28 | NA | CASSLWPGLARGEQYF | TGTGCCAGCAGTTTATGGCCGGGACTAGCTAGGGGCGAGCAGTACTTC
TRBJ2-7 | TRBD2 | TRBV5-1 | NA | CASSPLAGAPYEQYF | TGCGCCAGCAGCCCGCTAGCGGGCGCTCCCTACGAGCAGTACTTC
TRBJ1-3 | NA | TRBV28 | NA | CASSLVAQGEGWFGNTIYF | TGTGCCAGCAGTTTAGTCGCACAGGGAGAGGGTTGGTTCGGAAACACCATATATTTT
TRBJ2-7 | TRBD2 | TRBV12-5 | NA | CASGLYLRSSGREVSREQYF | TGTGCTAGTGGTCTCTACCTTCGGAGTAGCGGGAGGGAAGTGAGTCGCGAGCAGTACTTC
TRBJ2-3 | NA | TRBV6-5 | NA | CASAARALRGTQYF | TGTGCCAGCGCAGCCAGGGCCCTCCGAGGTACGCAGTATTTT
TRBJ2-1 | NA | TRBV7-2 | NA | CASSPPPGAGPNYNEQFF | TGTGCCAGCAGCCCGCCACCCGGGGCGGGACCTAACTACAATGAGCAGTTCTTC
TRBJ2-1 | TRBD2 | TRBV5-1 | NA | CASSLRAGDYNEQFF | TGCGCCAGCAGCTTGCGAGCGGGGGACTACAATGAGCAGTTCTTC
TRBJ2-3 | TRBD2 | TRBV28 | NA | CASSLVQREWQYF | TGTGCCAGCAGTTTAGTCCAGCGGGAGTGGCAGTATTTT
TRBJ2-7 | TRBD2 | TRBV29-1 | NA | CSTTGTSGTTEYEQYF | TGCAGCACCACCGGGACTAGCGGGACTACAGAGTACGAGCAGTACTTC
TRBJ2-3 | NA | TRBV4-3 | once | CASSHCDTDTQYF | TGCGCCAGCAGCCACTGCGATACAGATACGCAGTATTTT
TRBJ1-4 | NA | TRBV5-1 | NA | CASSLTGFNEKLFF | TGCGCCAGCAGCTTGACAGGGTTTAATGAAAAACTGTTTTTT
TRBJ1-5 | NA | TRBV28 | NA | CASSLTESAGQPQHF | TGTGCCAGCAGTTTGACGGAGTCTGCCGGTCAGCCCCAGCATTTT
TRBJ2-5 | TRBD1 | TRBV5-5 | NA | CASSLSGGQAKRETQYF | TGTGCCAGCAGCTTGAGTGGGGGACAGGCGAAACGTGAGACCCAGTACTTC
TRBJ1-2 | TRBD1 | TRBV4-1 | NA | CASSPRQGRTPSGGYTF | TGCGCCAGCAGCCCCCGACAGGGAAGAACACCCTCGGGTGGCTACACCTTC
TRBJ2-2 | NA | TRBV6-6 | NA | CASTLRTENTGELFF | TGTGCCAGCACCCTTAGGACAGAAAACACCGGGGAGCTGTTTTTT
TRBJ2-7 | NA | TRBV6-5 | NA | CASSVGSSETYEQYF | TGTGCCAGCAGTGTGGGGAGTAGCGAAACCTACGAGCAGTACTTC
TRBJ2-3 | NA | TRBV11-2 | NA | CASSLDGSLAENTQYF | TGTGCCAGCAGCTTAGATGGGTCTCTTGCGGAAAATACGCAGTATTTT
TRBJ2-7 | TRBD1 | TRBV27 | NA | CASSLGTGDEQYF | TGTGCCAGCAGTTTAGGGACAGGGGACGAGCAGTACTTC
TRBJ2-7 | NA | TRBV28 | once | CASRAEGDYEQYF | TGTGCCAGCAGGGCGGAAGGAGATTACGAGCAGTACTTC
TRBJ2-7 | NA | TRBV28 | NA | CASSLSREHYEQYF | TGTGCCAGCAGTTTGAGCCGGGAGCACTACGAGCAGTACTTC
TRBJ1-2 | TRBD1 | TRBV27 | NA | CASSLGFPRGRPYGYTF | TGTGCCAGCAGTTTGGGCTTTCCTAGGGGGCGGCCCTATGGCTACACCTTC
TRBJ1-5 | NA | TRBV7-2 | few | CASSLGQSNQPQHF | TGTGCCAGCAGCTTAGGACAGAGCAATCAGCCCCAGCATTTT
TRBJ2-7 | TRBD2 | TRBV4-1 | NA | CASSPPGGDDGTNTYEQYF | TGCGCCAGCAGCCCTCCGGGAGGGGACGACGGGACCAACACTTACGAGCAGTACTTC
TRBJ1-1 | NA | TRBV11-1 | NA | CASSLVGDTEAFF | TGTGCCAGCAGCCTCGTAGGGGACACTGAAGCTTTCTTT
TRBJ2-7 | NA | TRBV9 | once | CASSRRDTYEQYF | TGTGCCAGCAGCCGTCGGGACACCTACGAGCAGTACTTC
TRBJ1-2 | NA | TRBV12-5 | NA | CASGDPVQGLYGYTF | TGTGCTAGTGGTGACCCGGTACAGGGTCTCTATGGCTACACCTTC
TRBJ2-7 | NA | TRBV5-5 | once | CASSPRLGLPTYEQYF | TGTGCCAGCAGCCCTCGTTTGGGACTGCCAACCTACGAGCAGTACTTC
TRBJ2-6 | TRBD1 | TRBV14 | NA | CASSIPPGTGGAGANVLTF | TGTGCCAGCAGCATCCCCCCCGGGACAGGGGGTGCTGGGGCCAACGTCCTGACTTTC
TRBJ2-7 | TRBD2 | TRBV10-3 | NA | CAISESASGNYEQYF | TGTGCCATCAGTGAGTCGGCTAGCGGGAACTACGAGCAGTACTTC
TRBJ2-5 | NA | TRBV19 | few | CASSIPDSALTQYF | TGTGCCAGTAGTATCCCCGACTCTGCACTGACCCAGTACTTC
TRBJ2-7 | TRBD2 | TRBV4-2 | NA | CASSHLSGRNPYEQYF | TGTGCCAGCAGCCATCTTAGCGGGAGAAATCCCTACGAGCAGTACTTC
TRBJ2-5 | TRBD2 | TRBV7-6 | NA | CASSPPTSGPQETQYF | TGTGCCAGCAGCCCTCCTACTAGCGGCCCTCAAGAGACCCAGTACTTC
TRBJ2-3 | TRBD1 | TRBV29-1 | NA | CSVGGQAPSPLRRDPDTQYF | TGCAGCGTTGGGGGACAGGCCCCCTCCCCCTTACGGCGGGACCCAGATACGCAGTATTTT
TRBJ2-4 | TRBD1 | TRBV7-9 | NA | CASSLGQGMAKNIQYF | TGTGCCAGCAGCTTAGGACAGGGGATGGCCAAAAACATTCAGTACTTC
TRBJ2-7 | TRBD1 | TRBV27 | once | CASSLSSGQGYEQYF | TGTGCCAGCAGTTTATCTTCGGGACAGGGCTACGAGCAGTACTTC
TRBJ2-7 | TRBD2 | TRBV6-1 | NA | CASSGAGGYEQYF | TGTGCCAGCAGTGGAGCGGGAGGCTACGAGCAGTACTTC
TRBJ1-5 | NA | TRBV23-1 | NA | CASSPVRERDQPQHF | TGCGCCAGCAGTCCGGTGAGGGAAAGGGATCAGCCCCAGCATTTT